The 13 T cell receptor beta chains below were found in one sample sequenced in a study of metastatic and nonmetastatic thyroid tumors (dated by TCRdb to 2020 to 2022). The method behind the library was PCR. TCRdb records Illumina HiSeq 4000 as the sequencer. TCRdb took the public reads, trimmed them with fastp at Q25, ran MiXCR for clone calling and kept in-frame beta chains. In all, the sample holds approximately 82,000 clones, and approximately 12% of those were seen once. The ten biggest clones cover 7% to 10% of the sample. No patient had received any treatment before thyroid surgery. Sequencing was carried out using tumor tissue. These TCRs come from a female donor with papillary thyroid cancer or a benign thyroid nodule (not recorded which). Some clones in this sample may be carry-over from other donors' samples.

The rearrangement uses TRBV27 and TRBJ1-1; TRBD1 is a possible D gene (6 bases). Germline values: CDR1 MNHEY, CDR2 SMNVEV (reference sequence). The CDR3 is 16 residues long. Trimming pared 6 bases from V and 1 base from J, leaving 18 bases between. The CDR3 DNA reads as TGTGCCAGCAGCCCCGAGACGGGACAAAAGAACACTGAAGCTTTCTTT. This encodes CASSPETGQKNTEAFF.

This clone was observed at least ten times. The V gene is TRBV29-1, the J gene TRBJ2-7; 7 positions agree with TRBD2. CDR3 size: 13 residues. V was pared by 4 bases and J by 2 bases, with 5 bases of the junction left unmatched. Germline V lookup: CDR1 SQVTM, CDR2 ANQGSEA. The CDR3 bases are TGCAGCGTTGGGTTGGCGGGGGCCTACGAGCAGTACTTC. Protein: CSVGLAGAYEQYF.

This clone appeared many times. The J gene is TRBJ2-2, the V gene TRBV15, with 8 nucleotides matching TRBD1. Germline V lookup: CDR1 LNHNV, CDR2 YYDKDF (reference sequence). The CDR3 length is 15 residues. Trimming at V came to 6 bases and at J to 4 bases, leaving 7 bases not matched to a gene. Here the CDR3 DNA reads TGTGCCACCAGTCCCAGGGGGCTCGGCACCGGGGAGCTGTTTTTT. Protein sequence: CATSPRGLGTGELFF.

This clone was seen at least ten times. The chain carries TRBV15 and TRBJ1-5; D gene unclear. The CDR3 spans 14 residues. Per germline, CDR1 LNHNV and CDR2 YYDKDF (reference sequence). Trimming left V 5 bases short and J 6 bases short, with 14 bases between. CDR3 in amino acids: CATSPRGRFQPQHF. CDR3 DNA: TGTGCCACCAGCCCTCGAGGGCGGTTTCAGCCCCAGCATTTT.

In its sample, this clone was seen many times. V is TRBV3-1 and J is TRBJ1-2, with D hard to call. V was clipped by 4 bases and J by 8 bases, with 20 bases between them. CDR3 length equals 15 residues. Germline CDR1 is LGHDT and CDR2 is YNNKEL (reference sequence). This chain's CDR3 is CASSRRADGFRGYTF. The CDR3 nucleotides read TGTGCCAGCAGCCGGAGGGCGGATGGTTTCCGGGGCTACACCTTC.

CDR3 in amino acids: CASSLSRDSSYGYTF. In DNA form, the CDR3 reads TGTGCCAGCAGCTTGTCCCGGGACAGCAGCTATGGCTACACCTTC. The chain employs TRBV11-2 and TRBJ1-2; 7 nucleotides line up with TRBD1. V was clipped by 3 bases and J by 4 bases; unmatched bases: 8. This CDR3 spans 15 amino acids. The germline V gene encodes CDR1 SGHAT and CDR2 FQNNGV.

A single count supports this clone. One end of the junction varies from germline; a read error may be responsible. This rearrangement joins TRBV7-9 to TRBJ1-2; weak D call: TRBD1 (6 bases). The germline V gene encodes CDR1 SEHNR and CDR2 FQNEAQ (reference sequence). This CDR3 has 13 residues. CDR3 nucleotides: TGTGCCAGCATCCCAGGGGACGTCTATGGCTATACCTTC. Translation gives CASIPGDVYGYTF. Looking up the rest from reference TRBV7-9 and TRBJ1-2 gives the full variable domain: DTGVSQNPRHKITKRGQNVTFRCDPISEHNRLYWYRQTLGQGPEFLTYFQNEAQLEKSRLLSDRFSAERPKGSFSTLEIQRTEQGDSAMYLCASIPGDVYGYTFGSGTRLTVV.

As regards this clone: A much larger clone differs by one base, so this may be a read error. V gene TRBV15 combines with J gene TRBJ2-1, with 11 bases lining up with TRBD2. The CDR3 covers 15 residues. Germline CDR1 reads LNHNV; CDR2 reads YYDKDF (reference sequence). The CDR3: CATSKGLADYSEQFF. In DNA, the CDR3 is TGTGCCACCAGCAAGGGACTAGCGGATTACAGTGAGCAGTTCTTC.

This clone was picked up many times. The chain links TRBV5-1 to TRBJ2-1, with 9 positions matching TRBD1. Germline loops: CDR1 SGHRS, CDR2 YFSETQ. Unmatched junction bases numbered 9, after V lost 2 bases and J lost 9 bases. The length of the CDR3 is 15 residues. The DNA of the CDR3 is TGCGCCAGCAGCTTATCCCCCGGGACAGGGACTGAGCAGTTCTTC. Translating gives CASSLSPGTGTEQFF.

The chain combines TRBV5-1 with TRBJ1-6; TRBD1 aligns across 9 bases. The CDR3 is made up of 17 amino acids. Trimming cost V 4 bases and J 8 bases; bases outside gene matches: 13. Germline CDR1 SGHRS, CDR2 YFSETQ. The CDR3, as DNA: TGCGCCAGCAGCCCTACAGGGGGCTCCCCCCCAGATTCACCCCTCCACTTT. Translating gives CASSPTGGSPPDSPLHF.

This clone was detected many times. The V and J genes are TRBV11-2 and TRBJ1-1, with TRBD1 identical over 10 bases. J was trimmed by 6 bases and V by 5 bases; bases with no gene match: 12. The CDR3 has 16 amino acids. Looked up from germline, CDR1 is SGHAT and CDR2 is FQNNGV. CDR3 bases: TGTGCCAGCAGCACCTCAACCGGGACAGGGGTCCCTGAAGCTTTCTTT. Its protein product is CASSTSTGTGVPEAFF.

Worth noting for this clone: This sequence may be a read error, since a much larger clone differs from it by one base. The genes are TRBV6-2 or TRBV6-3 and TRBJ1-5; D might be TRBD1 (5 bases). There are 13 residues in the CDR3. CDR1 is MNHEY, CDR2 SVGEGT, per germline. Trimming cost V 10 bases and J 2 bases, with 12 bases left between them. CDR3 amino acids: CANQGAGNQPQHF. In DNA form, the CDR3 reads TGTGCCAACCAGGGAGCAGGCAATCAGCCCCAGCATTTT.

This clone was detected a few times. This may come from a read error, since a much larger clone is one base off. Other DNA sequences in the sample encode the same CDR3. The rearrangement joins TRBV27 to TRBJ2-2, with TRBD2 matching 7 bases. The germline CDR1 and CDR2 sequences are MNHEY and SMNVEV (reference sequence). V lost 8 bases, J lost 4 bases, and 7 bases stayed unmatched. CDR3 length: 14 amino acids. CDR3 sequence reads: CASSGRVFTGELFF. Written as DNA, the CDR3 is TGTGCCAGCTCGGGGAGGGTTTTCACCGGGGAGCTGTTTTTT.